Below, 8 T cell receptor beta chains from the same sample are listed, as sequenced in a study of long-term antiretroviral therapy in people with HIV. immunoSEQ v3.0 was run at survey level. The data were produced by immunoSEQ multiplex PCR, yet TCRdb's version contains in-frame clones alone and is incomplete. The sample yields about 14,000 clones, 65% to 90% seen once. Sequenced material: unsorted PBMCs, taken 0.4 years after starting antiretroviral therapy. These receptors came from a young man with HIV.

The rearrangement uses TRBV6-1 and TRBJ2-2, with 8 bases identical to TRBD1. Germline V gene sequence: CDR1 MNHNS, CDR2 SASEGT. V lost 7 bases to trimming and J lost 6 bases; unmatched junction nucleotides: 7. The CDR3 contains 14 residues. The CDR3 coding sequence is TGTGCCAGCACCGGAACAGGGGGTGCCGGGGAGCTGTTTTTT. Amino acid sequence: CASTGTGGAGELFF.

V is TRBV30 and J is TRBJ1-1; no firm D call. V lost 7 bases and J lost 1, with 7 bases in between. The CDR3 sequence is 11 residues long. Germline CDR1 GTSNPN, CDR2 SVGIG (reference sequence). Written as DNA, the CDR3 is TGTGCCTCATCGGGGAACACTGAAGCTTTCTTT. Its protein is CASSGNTEAFF.

V gene TRBV4-3 combines with J gene TRBJ2-2; tentatively, D is TRBD1 (6 bases). Per the germline V gene, CDR1 is LGHNA and CDR2 is YSLEER. Trimming stripped 0 bases from V and 1 base from J, with 9 bases between. There are 16 residues in the CDR3. The chain's CDR3 is CASSQDKGVNTGELFF. The CDR3 bases are TGCGCCAGCAGCCAAGATAAGGGGGTGAACACCGGGGAGCTGTTTTTT.

This clone has a handful of counts. In DNA form, the CDR3 reads TGTGCCAGCAGCGTAGGAAGCGGGAGGGCATCCGAGCAGTACTTC. This translates into CASSVGSGRASEQYF. J is TRBJ2-7 and V is TRBV9; 10 nucleotides line up with TRBD2. V was pared by 0 bases and J by 6 bases, with 6 bases of the junction left unmatched. Germline loops: CDR1 SGDLS, CDR2 YYNGEE. The CDR3 consists of 15 residues.

The chain links TRBV7-6 to TRBJ2-5; 8 nucleotides agree with TRBD1. Germline CDR1 reads SGHVS; CDR2 reads FNYEAQ. After removal of 5 bases from V and 5 bases from J, the junction contained 10 bases not matched to a gene. The CDR3 is made up of 15 amino acids. For the CDR3, the DNA is TGTGCCAGCAGCGAACTACAGACAGGGGAGGAGACCCAGTACTTC. It specifies CASSELQTGEETQYF.

The chain joins TRBV5-1 to TRBJ2-3; perhaps TRBD1 as D (5 bases). The CDR3 totals 16 residues. V was pared by 0 bases and J by 0 bases, with 11 bases between. CDR1 is SGHRS, CDR2 YFSETQ, per germline. CDR3 residues: CASSLGVRASTDTQYF. The CDR3 DNA is TGCGCCAGCAGCTTGGGTGTCAGGGCCAGCACAGATACGCAGTATTTT.

This sequence joins TRBV9 and TRBJ1-4; 8 nucleotides agree with TRBD1. CDR1 and CDR2 from the germline V gene are SGDLS and YYNGEE. V was pared by 4 bases and J by 0 bases, with 8 bases of the junction left unmatched. The CDR3 consists of 17 residues. As DNA, the CDR3 is TGTGCCAGCAGCCCCCAGGGACAGGCTGCAACTAATGAAAAACTGTTTTTT. Residues: CASSPQGQAATNEKLFF.

J is TRBJ2-2 and V is TRBV19; D not certain. Germline V gene lookup returns CDR1 LNHDA and CDR2 SQIVND (reference sequence). The CDR3 extends over 13 amino acids. The V and J ends lost 1 base and 2 bases respectively, with 2 bases between them. The CDR3 loop is CASSIANTGELFF. The CDR3 nucleotides are TGTGCCAGTAGTATAGCCAACACCGGGGAGCTGTTTTTT.